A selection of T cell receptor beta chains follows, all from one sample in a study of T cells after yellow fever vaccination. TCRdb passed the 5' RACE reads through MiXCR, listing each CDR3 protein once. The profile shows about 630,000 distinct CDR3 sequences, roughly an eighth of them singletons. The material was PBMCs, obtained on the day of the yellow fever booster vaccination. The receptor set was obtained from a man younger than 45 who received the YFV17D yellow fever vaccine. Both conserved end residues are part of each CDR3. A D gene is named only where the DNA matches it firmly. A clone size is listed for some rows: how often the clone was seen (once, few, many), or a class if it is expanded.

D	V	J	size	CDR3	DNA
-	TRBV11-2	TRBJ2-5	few	CASSPIAGGETQYF	TGTGCCAGCAGCCCCATCGCGGGCGGGGAGACCCAGTACTTC
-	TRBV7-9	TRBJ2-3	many	CASSPLGDTQYF	TGTGCCAGCTCACCCTTAGGAGATACGCAGTATTTT
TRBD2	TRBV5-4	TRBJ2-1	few	CASSDSGSQGEQFF	TGTGCCAGCAGTGATAGCGGGAGTCAGGGTGAGCAGTTCTTC
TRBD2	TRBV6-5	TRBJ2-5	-	CASSWGTSGRETQYF	TGTGCCAGCAGTTGGGGGACTAGCGGGAGGGAGACCCAGTACTTC
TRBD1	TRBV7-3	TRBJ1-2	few	CASSSGQSGAGYTF	TGTGCCAGCAGCTCGGGACAGTCTGGGGCTGGCTACACCTTC
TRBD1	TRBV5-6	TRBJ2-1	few	CASAGQGNPNEQFF	TGTGCCAGCGCCGGACAGGGGAATCCGAATGAGCAGTTCTTC
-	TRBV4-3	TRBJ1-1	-	CASKSRNTEAFF	TGCGCCAGCAAAAGCCGGAACACTGAAGCTTTCTTT
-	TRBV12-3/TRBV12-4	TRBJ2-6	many	CASSFPGKGANVLTF	TGTGCCAGCAGTTTCCCGGGGAAAGGGGCCAACGTCCTGACTTTC
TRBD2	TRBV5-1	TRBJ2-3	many	CASRRTSGYTDTQYF	TGCGCCAGCAGACGGACTAGCGGATACACAGATACGCAGTATTTT
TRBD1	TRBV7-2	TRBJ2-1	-	CASSLYGTGYNEQFF	TGTGCCAGCAGCTTGTACGGGACAGGCTACAATGAGCAGTTCTTC
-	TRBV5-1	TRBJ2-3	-	CASSRDVRGDTQYF	TGCGCCAGCTCCCGGGACGTCAGAGGGGATACGCAGTATTTT
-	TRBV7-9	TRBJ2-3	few	CASSKNLGRSTDTQYF	TGTGCCAGCAGCAAAAACTTGGGACGGAGCACAGATACGCAGTATTTT
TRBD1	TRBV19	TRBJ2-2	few	CASNDRGHTGELFF	TGTGCCAGTAACGACAGGGGGCACACCGGGGAGCTGTTTTTT
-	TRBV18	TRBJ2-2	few	CASSPLANTGELFF	TGTGCCAGCTCACCACTAGCGAACACCGGGGAGCTGTTTTTT
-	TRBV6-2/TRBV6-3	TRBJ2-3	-	CASSTDRKKGNTQYF	TGTGCCAGCAGCACAGACCGGAAAAAGGGGAATACGCAGTATTTT
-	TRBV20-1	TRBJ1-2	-	CSAGGAVTNYGYTF	TGCAGTGCTGGTGGGGCGGTGACTAACTATGGCTACACCTTC
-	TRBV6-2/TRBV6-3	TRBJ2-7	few	CASSYRRGAYEQYF	TGTGCCAGCAGTTATCGCAGGGGAGCCTACGAGCAGTACTTC
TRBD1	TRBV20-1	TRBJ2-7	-	CSARGTGDYYEQYF	TGCAGTGCTAGAGGGACAGGTGATTACTACGAGCAGTACTTC
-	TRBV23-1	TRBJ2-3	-	CASPTSRARRGTDTQYF	TGCGCCAGCCCCACCTCCCGGGCGCGCCGTGGCACAGATACGCAGTATTTT
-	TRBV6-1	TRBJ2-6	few	CASSRGTQAGANVLTF	TGTGCCAGCAGTCGGGGCACTCAGGCAGGGGCCAACGTCCTGACTTTC
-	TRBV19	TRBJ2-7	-	CASSSGGQGYEQYF	TGTGCCAGTAGTAGTGGTGGCCAGGGCTACGAGCAGTACTTC
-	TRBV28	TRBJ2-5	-	CASKPDAQETQYF	TGTGCCAGCAAACCTGACGCACAAGAGACCCAGTACTTC
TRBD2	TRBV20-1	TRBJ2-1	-	CSARMAGVVYNEQFF	TGCAGTGCTAGGATGGCGGGAGTTGTCTACAATGAGCAGTTCTTC
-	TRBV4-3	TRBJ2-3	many	CASSQVGKSGPDTQYF	TGCGCCAGCAGCCAAGTAGGAAAATCGGGTCCAGATACGCAGTATTTT
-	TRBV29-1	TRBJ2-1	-	CSVVSPNEQFF	TGCAGCGTTGTCAGCCCCAATGAGCAGTTCTTC
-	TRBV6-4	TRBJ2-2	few	CASSGSANTGELFF	TGTGCCAGCAGTGGGTCAGCCAACACCGGGGAGCTGTTTTTT
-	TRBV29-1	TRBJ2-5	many	CSVATRVSTTQYF	TGCAGCGTTGCAACCAGGGTGTCCACGACCCAGTACTTC
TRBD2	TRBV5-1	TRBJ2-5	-	CASSPGLATYQETQYF	TGCGCCAGCAGCCCAGGACTAGCGACGTACCAAGAGACCCAGTACTTC
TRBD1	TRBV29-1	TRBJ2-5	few	CSVVRQGAQETQYF	TGCAGCGTTGTAAGACAGGGGGCCCAAGAGACCCAGTACTTC
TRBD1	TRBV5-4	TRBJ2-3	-	CASSLAGTGGFADTQYF	TGTGCCAGCAGCTTGGCCGGGACAGGGGGCTTCGCAGATACGCAGTATTTT
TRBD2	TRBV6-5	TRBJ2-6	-	CASSSHGGEGSRANVLTF	TGTGCCAGCAGTTCCCACGGGGGGGAGGGATCCCGGGCCAACGTCCTGACTTTC
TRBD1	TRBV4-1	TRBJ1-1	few	CASSARTGNAEAFF	TGCGCCAGCAGCGCCCGGACAGGGAACGCTGAAGCTTTCTTT
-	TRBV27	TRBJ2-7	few	CASSLSLTERAYEQYF	TGTGCCAGCAGTTTATCGCTGACGGAACGAGCCTACGAGCAGTACTTC
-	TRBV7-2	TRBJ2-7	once	CASSLVGVSNEQYF	TGTGCCAGCAGCTTAGTCGGGGTATCGAACGAGCAGTACTTC
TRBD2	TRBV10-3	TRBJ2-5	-	CAISLGEGRETQYF	TGTGCCATCAGCCTGGGGGAGGGGCGAGAGACCCAGTACTTC